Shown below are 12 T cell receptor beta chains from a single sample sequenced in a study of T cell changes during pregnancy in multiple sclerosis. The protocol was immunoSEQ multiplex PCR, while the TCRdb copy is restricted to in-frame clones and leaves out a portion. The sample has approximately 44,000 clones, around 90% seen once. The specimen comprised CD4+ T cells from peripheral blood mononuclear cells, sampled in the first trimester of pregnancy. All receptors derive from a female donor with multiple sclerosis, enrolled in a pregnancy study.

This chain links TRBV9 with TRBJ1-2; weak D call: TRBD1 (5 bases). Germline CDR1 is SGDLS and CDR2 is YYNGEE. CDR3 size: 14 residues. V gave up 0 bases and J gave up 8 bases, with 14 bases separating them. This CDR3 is CASSVAWRGGGYTF. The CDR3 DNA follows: TGTGCCAGCAGCGTAGCTTGGAGGGGTGGGGGCTACACCTTC.

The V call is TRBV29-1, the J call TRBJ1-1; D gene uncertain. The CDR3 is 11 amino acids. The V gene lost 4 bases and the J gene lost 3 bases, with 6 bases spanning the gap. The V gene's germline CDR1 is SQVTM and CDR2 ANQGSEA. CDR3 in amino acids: CSVAPYTEAFF. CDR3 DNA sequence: TGCAGCGTTGCCCCGTACACTGAAGCTTTCTTT.

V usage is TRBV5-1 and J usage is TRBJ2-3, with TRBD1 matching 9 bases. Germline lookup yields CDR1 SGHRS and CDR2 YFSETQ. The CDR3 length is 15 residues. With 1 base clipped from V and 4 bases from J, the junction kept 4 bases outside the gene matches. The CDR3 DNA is TGCGCCAGCAGCTTGACAGGGGGCAGTTCAGATACGCAGTATTTT. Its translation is CASSLTGGSSDTQYF.

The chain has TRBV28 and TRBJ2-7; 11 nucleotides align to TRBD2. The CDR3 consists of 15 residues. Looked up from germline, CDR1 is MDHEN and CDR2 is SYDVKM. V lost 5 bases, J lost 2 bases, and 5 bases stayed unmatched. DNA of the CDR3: TGTGCCAGCAGTGAACTAGCGGGAGCCGCCTACGAGCAGTACTTC. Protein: CASSELAGAAYEQYF.

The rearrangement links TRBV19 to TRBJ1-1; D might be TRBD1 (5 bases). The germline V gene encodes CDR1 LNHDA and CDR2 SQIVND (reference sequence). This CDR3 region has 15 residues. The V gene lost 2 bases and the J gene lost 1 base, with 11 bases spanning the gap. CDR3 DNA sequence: TGTGCCAGTAGTATAAGCAGGGCCCGGAACACTGAAGCTTTCTTT. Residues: CASSISRARNTEAFF.

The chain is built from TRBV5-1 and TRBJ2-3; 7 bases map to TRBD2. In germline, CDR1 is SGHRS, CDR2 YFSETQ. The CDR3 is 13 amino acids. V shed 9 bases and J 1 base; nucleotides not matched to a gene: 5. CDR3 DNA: TGCGCCACCAAGCGGGAAGGCACAGATACGCAGTATTTT. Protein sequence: CATKREGTDTQYF.

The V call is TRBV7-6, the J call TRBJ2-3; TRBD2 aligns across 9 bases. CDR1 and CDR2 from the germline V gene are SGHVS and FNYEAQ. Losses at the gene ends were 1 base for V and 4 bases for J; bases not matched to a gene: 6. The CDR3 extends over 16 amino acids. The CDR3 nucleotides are TGTGCCAGCAGCTTAGGGCTAGCGGGACTTGCAGATACGCAGTATTTT. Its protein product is CASSLGLAGLADTQYF.

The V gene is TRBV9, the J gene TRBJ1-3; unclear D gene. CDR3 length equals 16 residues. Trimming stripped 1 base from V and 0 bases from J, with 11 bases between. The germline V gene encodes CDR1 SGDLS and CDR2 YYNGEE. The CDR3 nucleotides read TGTGCCAGCAGCGTAAGCCCAGGTAGCTCTGGAAACACCATATATTTT. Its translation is CASSVSPGSSGNTIYF.

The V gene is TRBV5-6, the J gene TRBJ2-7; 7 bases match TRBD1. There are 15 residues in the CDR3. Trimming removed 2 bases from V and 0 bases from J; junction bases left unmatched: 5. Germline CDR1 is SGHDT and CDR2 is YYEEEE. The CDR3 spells CASSFLDRDSYEQYF. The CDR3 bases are TGTGCCAGCAGCTTTTTAGACAGGGACTCCTACGAGCAGTACTTC.

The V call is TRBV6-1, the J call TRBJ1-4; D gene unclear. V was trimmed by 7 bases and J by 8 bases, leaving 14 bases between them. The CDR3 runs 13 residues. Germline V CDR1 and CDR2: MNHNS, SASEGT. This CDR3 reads CASTPPNREKLFF. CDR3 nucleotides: TGTGCCAGCACCCCTCCGAATCGGGAAAAACTGTTTTTT.

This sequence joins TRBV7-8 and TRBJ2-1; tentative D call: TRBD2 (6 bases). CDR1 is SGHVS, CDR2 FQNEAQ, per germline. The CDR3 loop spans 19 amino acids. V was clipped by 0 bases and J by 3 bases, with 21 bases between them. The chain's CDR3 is CASSLAAPGLRTIYNEQFF. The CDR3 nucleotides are TGTGCCAGCAGCTTAGCGGCCCCCGGTTTGCGGACTATCTACAATGAGCAGTTCTTC.

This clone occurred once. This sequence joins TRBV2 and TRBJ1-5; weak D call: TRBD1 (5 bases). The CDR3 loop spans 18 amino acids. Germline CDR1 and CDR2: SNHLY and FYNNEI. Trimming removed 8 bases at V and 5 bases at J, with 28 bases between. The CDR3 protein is CASSQAREGEAPDQPQHF. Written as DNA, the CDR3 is TGTGCCAGCTCCCAAGCCAGGGAGGGAGAGGCCCCTGATCAGCCCCAGCATTTT.